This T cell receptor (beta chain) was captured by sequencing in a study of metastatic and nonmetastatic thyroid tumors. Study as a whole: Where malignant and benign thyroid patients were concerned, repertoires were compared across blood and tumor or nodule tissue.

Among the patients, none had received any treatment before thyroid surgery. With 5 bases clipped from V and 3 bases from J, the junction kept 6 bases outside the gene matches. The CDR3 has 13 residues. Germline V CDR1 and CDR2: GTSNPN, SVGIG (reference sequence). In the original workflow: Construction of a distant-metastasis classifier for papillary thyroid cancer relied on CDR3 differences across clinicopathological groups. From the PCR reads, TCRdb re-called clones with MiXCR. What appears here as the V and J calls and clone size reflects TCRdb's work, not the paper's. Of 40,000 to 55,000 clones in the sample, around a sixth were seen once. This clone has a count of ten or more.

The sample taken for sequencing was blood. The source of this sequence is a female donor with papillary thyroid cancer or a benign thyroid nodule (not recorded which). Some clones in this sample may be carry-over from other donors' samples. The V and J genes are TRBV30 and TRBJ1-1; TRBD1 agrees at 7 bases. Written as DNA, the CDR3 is TGTGCCTGGCAGCGGGACAGCGACACTGAAGCTTTCTTT. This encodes CAWQRDSDTEAFF.